This T cell receptor beta chain was documented in a study of CXCR3-negative and CXCR3-positive naive CD8 T cells (dated by TCRdb to between 2018 and 2021). Concerning the study at large: In total, about 135 million TRB reads were obtained, corresponding to roughly 1.5 +/- 0.3 million reads per library. Data from 11 donors, pooled across two independent experiments, went into the diversity and physicochemical repertoire analyses. TRBV-TRBJ cluster analysis included naive subsets from roughly 5 donors and memory cells from 3 donors. The investigation overall reported the following: Both naive subsets had comparably high repertoire diversity, while memory CD8+ T cells had much lower repertoire diversity. TRB CDR3s from CXCR3-positive naive cells showed higher hydrophobicity (lower Kidera factor 4), lower energy, and higher strength and volume indices than CXCR3-negative naive cells. Freshly isolated PBMCs were used for most assays because CXCR3 expression went down partially after cryopreservation. Within the same donor, TRBV-TRBJ usage looked similar between naive CXCR3-negative and CXCR3-positive cells, but memory cells had distinct patterns. Because surface CD5, which is linked to self-reactivity in mice, was comparable between the naive subsets, TCR interaction strength was also inferred from TRB CDR3 physicochemical properties.

The CDR1 and CDR2 encoded by the germline V gene (reference sequence) are SEHNR and FQNEAQ. Including cysteine and phenylalanine, the CDR3 has 12 amino acids. There is no recorded DNA. Each CD8+ T cell subset was flow-sorted in triplicate, and 300,000 or so cells per subset were placed directly into RLT lysis buffer. To exclude memory contaminants, naive CD8+ T cells were stringently defined as CD45RO-CCR7+CD27+CD95-. Using standard density gradient centrifugation, peripheral blood mononuclear cells were isolated from buffy coats. Naive CXCR3-negative and CXCR3-positive CD8+ T cells were flow-sorted using a FACSAria III. Total RNA was extracted from sorted cells with an RNeasy Mini Kit. The run used a NextSeq 550. The Human TCR Profiling Kit (MiLaboratory) was used to prepare UMI-labeled 5' RACE TRB cDNA libraries. cDNA synthesis used the entire amount of extracted RNA, and PCR amplification then used the entire amount of cDNA produced. Libraries were prepared in parallel with an identical number of PCR cycles. Under the source paper's analysis protocol: About 53,000 +/- 9,400 unique UMI-labeled TRB cDNA molecules per library were extracted with MIGEC and MiXCR, with at least two reads per UMI required. On average, each library contained approximately 40,000 +/- 10,000 functional in-frame TRB CDR3 nucleotide clonotypes without stop codons. Diversity metrics, including normalized Shannon-Wiener and Chao1, were computed in VDJtools after downsampling to 5000 UMI-labeled TRB molecules per sample. VDJtools was used to calculate clonotype-size-weighted physicochemical properties of the central five CDR3 residues, namely interaction energy, strength, volume and Kidera factor 4. TCRdb reprocessed the reads and assigns one entry to each CDR3 protein sequence, leaving out DNA. TCRdb, rather than the study authors, made the V and J calls. The table held for this sample gives 100,000 or so distinct CDR3 sequences. Around 1.5% of the sample comes from the top ten.

As for this clonotype: Its antigen target is currently unknown.

Here the chain combines TRBV7-9 and TRBJ2-7. The sequence was obtained from a human donor in good health. Some clones in this sample may be carry-over from other donors' samples. Sequenced sample: naive CXCR3- CD8+ T cells from blood. The cell subset or site label corresponds to: CD45RO-CCR7+CD27+CD95- naive CD8+ T cells lacking CXCR3 (TNR3-). The CDR3 reads CASSLEVGEQYF.